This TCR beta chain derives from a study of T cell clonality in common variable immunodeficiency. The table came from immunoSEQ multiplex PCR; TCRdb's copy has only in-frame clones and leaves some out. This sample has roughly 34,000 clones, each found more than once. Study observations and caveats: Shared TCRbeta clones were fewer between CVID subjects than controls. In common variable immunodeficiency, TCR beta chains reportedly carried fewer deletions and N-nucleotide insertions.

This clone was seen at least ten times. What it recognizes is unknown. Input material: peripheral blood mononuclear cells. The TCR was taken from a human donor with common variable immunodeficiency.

CDR3 DNA, as far as it was read: TGTGCCAGCAGCCAAGATCTCCGGACAACGAACACCGGGGAG. This codes for CASSQDLRTTNTGE. The entire CDR3 sequence reads CASSQDLRTTNTGELFF. This sequence joins TRBV14 and TRBJ2-2; TRBD1 might be the D (5 bases). The read ends 3 residues early relative to the CDR3; the germline J gene fills the gap. V gave up 0 bases and J gave up 0 bases, with 11 bases separating them. There are 17 residues in the CDR3. Germline V CDR1 and CDR2: SGHDN, FVKESK.